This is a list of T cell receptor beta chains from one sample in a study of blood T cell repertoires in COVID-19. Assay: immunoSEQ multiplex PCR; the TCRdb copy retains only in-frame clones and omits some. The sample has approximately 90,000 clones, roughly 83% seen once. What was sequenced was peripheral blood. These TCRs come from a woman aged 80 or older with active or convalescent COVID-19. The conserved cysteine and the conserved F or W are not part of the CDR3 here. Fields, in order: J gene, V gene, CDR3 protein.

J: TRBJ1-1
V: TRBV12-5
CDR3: ASGPDRVLNTEAF

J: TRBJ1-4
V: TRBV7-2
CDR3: ASSRDRATNEKLF

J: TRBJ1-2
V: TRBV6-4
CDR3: ASSVNSGESHT

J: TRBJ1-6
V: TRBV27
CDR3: ASRWGGRNNSPLH

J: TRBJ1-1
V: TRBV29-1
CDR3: SVSGGAAGTEAF

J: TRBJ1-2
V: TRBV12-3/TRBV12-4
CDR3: ASSFGGLGGYT

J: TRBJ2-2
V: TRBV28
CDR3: ASSPYRVWTGELF

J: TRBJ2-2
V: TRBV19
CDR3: ASSNRLGSGELF

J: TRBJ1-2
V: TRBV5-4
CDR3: ASSPLGGRPTGYT

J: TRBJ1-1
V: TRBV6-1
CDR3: ASSEGRNTEAF

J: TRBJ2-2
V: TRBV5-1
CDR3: ASSLAASGETGELF